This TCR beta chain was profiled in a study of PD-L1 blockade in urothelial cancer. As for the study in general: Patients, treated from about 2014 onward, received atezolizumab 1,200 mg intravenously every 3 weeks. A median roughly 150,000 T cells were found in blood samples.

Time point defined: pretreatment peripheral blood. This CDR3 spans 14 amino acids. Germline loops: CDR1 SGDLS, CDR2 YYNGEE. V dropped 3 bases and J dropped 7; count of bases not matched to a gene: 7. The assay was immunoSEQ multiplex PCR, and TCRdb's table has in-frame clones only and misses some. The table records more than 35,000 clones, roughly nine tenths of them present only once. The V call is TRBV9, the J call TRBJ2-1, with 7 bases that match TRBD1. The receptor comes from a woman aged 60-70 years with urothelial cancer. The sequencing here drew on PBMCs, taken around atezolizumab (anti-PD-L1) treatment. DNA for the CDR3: TGTGCCAGCAGCGAATCGACAGGGTGGAATGAGCAGTTCTTC. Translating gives CASSESTGWNEQFF.